This T cell receptor (beta chain) came from a study of blood T cell repertoires in COVID-19. Looking at the study overall: The origin of the acute and convalescent COVID-19 samples was the United States, Italy and Spain. From T cells, B-cell-depleted T cells, or PBMCs came the material, which was cDNA or gDNA.

Repertoires were generated with immunoSEQ multiplex PCR, while TCRdb's copy carries only in-frame clones and drops some. The sample comprises about 100,000 clones, over 65% of which are singletons, and roughly 12% rests with the top ten. Sample: peripheral blood. This receptor was identified in a human donor in a cohort sampled during active COVID-19.

CDR3 bases: TGTGCCACGAGAGACAGCTCTGGAAACACCATATATTTT. It yields the protein CATRDSSGNTIYF. The genes are TRBV10-3 and TRBJ1-3; weak D call: TRBD1 (5 bases). Trimming took off 10 bases at V and 0 bases at J, with 10 bases between the two ends. This CDR3 is 13 amino acids long. Germline CDR1 ENHRY, CDR2 SYGVKD.